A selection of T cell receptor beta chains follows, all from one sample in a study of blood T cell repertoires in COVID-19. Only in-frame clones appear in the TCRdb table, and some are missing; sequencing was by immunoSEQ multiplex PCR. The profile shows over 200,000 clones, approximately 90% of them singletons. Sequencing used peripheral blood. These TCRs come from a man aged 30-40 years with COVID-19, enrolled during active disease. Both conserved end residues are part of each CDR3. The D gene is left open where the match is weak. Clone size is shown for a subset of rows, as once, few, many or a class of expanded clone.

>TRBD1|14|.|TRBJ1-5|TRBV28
TGTGGCACCCTATCACAGGGGGCCTGGGGGCCCCAGCATTTT
CGTLSQGAWGPQHF
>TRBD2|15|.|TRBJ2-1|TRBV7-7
TGTGCCAGCAGCTTGGGGGCGGGGGGTTGGAATGAGCAGTTCTTC
CASSLGAGGWNEQFF
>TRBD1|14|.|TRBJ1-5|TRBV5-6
TGTGCCAGCAGCCCCGGACAGGGTGGCCAGCCCCAGCATTTT
CASSPGQGGQPQHF
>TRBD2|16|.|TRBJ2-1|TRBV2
TGTGCCAGCCGACTTTGGGGGAGGGCTTCCTACAATGAGCAGTTCTTC
CASRLWGRASYNEQFF
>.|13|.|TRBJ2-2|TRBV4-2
TGTGCCAGCAGCAATCGGGAGACCGGGGAGCTGTTTTTT
CASSNRETGELFF
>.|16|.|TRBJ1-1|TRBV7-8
TGTGCCAGCAGCGGCAAAGGGGGGGCTTGGAACACTGAAGCTTTCTTT
CASSGKGGAWNTEAFF
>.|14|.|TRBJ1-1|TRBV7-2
TGTGCCAGCAGCTTCTGGGACTTCGGGGCTGAAGCTTTCTTT
CASSFWDFGAEAFF
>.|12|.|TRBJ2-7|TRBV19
TGTGCCAGTAGTATGTCCAGGGTCGAGCAGTACTTC
CASSMSRVEQYF
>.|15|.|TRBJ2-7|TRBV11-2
TGTGCCAGCAGCCCCGCTGGGGCAGGGGTCTACGAGCAGTACTTC
CASSPAGAGVYEQYF
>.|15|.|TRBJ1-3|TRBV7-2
TGTGCCAGCAGCCCCGAAGGGGCCTCTGGAAACACCATATATTTT
CASSPEGASGNTIYF
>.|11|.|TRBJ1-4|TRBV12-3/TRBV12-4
TGTGCCAGCAGTTTATCCGACATGCGGTTTTTT
CASSLSDMRFF
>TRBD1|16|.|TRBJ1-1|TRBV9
TGTGCCAGCAGCGTAGGGGACAGGGAGTTGGACACTGAAGCTTTCTTT
CASSVGDRELDTEAFF
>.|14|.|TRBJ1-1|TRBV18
TGTGCCAGCTCGCTCCTCAGGGAAGACACTGAAGCTTTCTTT
CASSLLREDTEAFF
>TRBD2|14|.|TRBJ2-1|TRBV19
TGTGCCAGTAGTAGCGGGAGAAAGGTCAATGAGCAGTTCTTC
CASSSGRKVNEQFF
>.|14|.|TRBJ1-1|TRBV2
TGTGCCAGCAGTGAAGCGCGCAGGTACACTGAAGCTTTCTTT
CASSEARRYTEAFF
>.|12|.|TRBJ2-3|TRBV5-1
TGCGCCAGCAGCGAGGCGGCAGATACGCAGTATTTT
CASSEAADTQYF
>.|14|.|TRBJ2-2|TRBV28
TGTGCCAGCAGTACATCCCGGGGACACGGGGAGCTGTTTTTT
CASSTSRGHGELFF
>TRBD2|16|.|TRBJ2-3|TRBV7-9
TGTGCCAGCAGCCTCCGGACCCCGGGAGGGTTTAATACGCAGTATTTT
CASSLRTPGGFNTQYF
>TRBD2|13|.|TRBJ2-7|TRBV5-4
TGTGCCAGCAGCGCTAGCGGGGGACGCGAGCAGTACTTC
CASSASGGREQYF
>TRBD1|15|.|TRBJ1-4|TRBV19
TGTGCCAGTAGGATAGGGGACAGGGAAAATGAAAAACTGTTTTTT
CASRIGDRENEKLFF
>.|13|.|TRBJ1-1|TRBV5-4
TGTGCCAGCAGCTTGGGGGGAGGGACTGAAGCTTTCTTT
CASSLGGGTEAFF
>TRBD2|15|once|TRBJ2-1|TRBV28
TGTGCCAGCAGCGGACTAGCGGGAAGGTACAATGAGCAGTTCTTC
CASSGLAGRYNEQFF
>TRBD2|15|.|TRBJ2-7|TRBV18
TGTGCCAGCTCACAGGCGGGGGGGAGCTCCTACGAGCAGTACTTC
CASSQAGGSSYEQYF
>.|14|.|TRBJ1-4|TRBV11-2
TGTGCCAGCAGCTTACCCAGTACAGGTGAAAAACTGTTTTTT
CASSLPSTGEKLFF
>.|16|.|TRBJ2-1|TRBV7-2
TGTGCCAGCAGCGAGTACAGCTTATACTCCTACAATGAGCAGTTCTTC
CASSEYSLYSYNEQFF
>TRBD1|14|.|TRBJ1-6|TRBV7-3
TGTGCCAGCAGCTCGCAGGGGGCATATTCACCCCTCCACTTT
CASSSQGAYSPLHF
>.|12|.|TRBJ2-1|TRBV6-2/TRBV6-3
TGTGCCAGCAGTGGACAGTACAATGAGCAGTTCTTC
CASSGQYNEQFF
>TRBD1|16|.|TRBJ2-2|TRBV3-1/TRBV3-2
TGTGCCAGCAGCCAGGGGGACAGGACGAACACCGGGGAGCTGTTTTTT
CASSQGDRTNTGELFF
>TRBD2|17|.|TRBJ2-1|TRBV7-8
TGTGCCAGCAGCTTAGGATCTAGCGGGAGGGGTTGGGATGAGCAGTTCTTC
CASSLGSSGRGWDEQFF
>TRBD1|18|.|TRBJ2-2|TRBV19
TGTGCCATGACAGACAGGGGTGAGGGGCTAAATAGGACCGGGGAGCTGTTTTTT
CAMTDRGEGLNRTGELFF
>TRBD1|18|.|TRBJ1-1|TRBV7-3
TGTGCCAGCAGCCGACGGTTTCAGGTTGAGGGGGCGAACACTGAAGCTTTCTTT
CASSRRFQVEGANTEAFF
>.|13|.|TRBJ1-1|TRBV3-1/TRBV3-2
TGTGCCAGCGGCCAATATGTAAACACTGAAGCTTTCTTT
CASGQYVNTEAFF
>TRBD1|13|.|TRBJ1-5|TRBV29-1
TGCAGCGCAGGACAGGGGAGCAATCAGCCCCAGCATTTT
CSAGQGSNQPQHF
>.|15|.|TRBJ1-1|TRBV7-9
TGTGCCAGCAACCCACGGGGGGGGGAAAACACTGAAGCTTTCTTT
CASNPRGGENTEAFF
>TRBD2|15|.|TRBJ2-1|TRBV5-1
TGCGCCAGCAGCCGGGAGCGGGAGGGCCGGAATGAGCAGTTCTTC
CASSREREGRNEQFF
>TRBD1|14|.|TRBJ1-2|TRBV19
TGTGCCAGTAGAACCGACAGGGGGTACTATGGCTACACCTTC
CASRTDRGYYGYTF